This T cell receptor beta chain appears in the sequencing data of a study of blood T cell repertoires in COVID-19. Overall study context: Donors in the United States, Italy and Spain gave samples during acute or convalescent COVID-19.

CDR3 size: 14 residues. The V gene end was trimmed by 2 bases and the J gene end by 10 bases; junction bases not matched to a gene: 9. Germline CDR1 and CDR2: SGHTS and YDEGEE. Clones were sequenced by immunoSEQ multiplex PCR, and TCRdb holds only the in-frame ones, with some missing. The data contain about 440,000 clones, roughly 87% of them singletons. Those enrolled, adults aged roughly 18 to 89 years, came from about two dozen US areas. Membership in each cohort depended on participant-reported clinical history. The J gene is TRBJ2-3, the V gene TRBV5-8, with TRBD2 matching 8 bases. The TCR comes from a woman between 18 and 30 years old with acute COVID-19. Sequenced material: PBMCs or T cells enriched from blood (not recorded which). DNA of the CDR3: TGTGCCAGCAGCTTCGGTGGGACTAGAGCCGCGCAGTATTTT. Its translation is CASSFGGTRAAQYF.